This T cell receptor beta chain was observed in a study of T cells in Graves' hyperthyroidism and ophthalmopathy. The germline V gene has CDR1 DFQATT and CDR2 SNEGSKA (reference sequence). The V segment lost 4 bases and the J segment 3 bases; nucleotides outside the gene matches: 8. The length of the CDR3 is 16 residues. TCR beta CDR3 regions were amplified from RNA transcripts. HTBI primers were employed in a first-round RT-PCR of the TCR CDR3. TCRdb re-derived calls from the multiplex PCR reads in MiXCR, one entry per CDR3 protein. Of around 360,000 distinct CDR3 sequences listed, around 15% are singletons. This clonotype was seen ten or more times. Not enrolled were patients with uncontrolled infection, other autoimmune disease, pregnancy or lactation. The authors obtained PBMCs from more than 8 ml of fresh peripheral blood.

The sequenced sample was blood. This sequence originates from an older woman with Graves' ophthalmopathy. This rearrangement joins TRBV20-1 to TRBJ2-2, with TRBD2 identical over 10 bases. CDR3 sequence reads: CSANPLAGPDTGELFF. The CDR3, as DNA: TGCAGTGCTAATCCACTAGCGGGGCCGGACACCGGGGAGCTGTTTTTT.